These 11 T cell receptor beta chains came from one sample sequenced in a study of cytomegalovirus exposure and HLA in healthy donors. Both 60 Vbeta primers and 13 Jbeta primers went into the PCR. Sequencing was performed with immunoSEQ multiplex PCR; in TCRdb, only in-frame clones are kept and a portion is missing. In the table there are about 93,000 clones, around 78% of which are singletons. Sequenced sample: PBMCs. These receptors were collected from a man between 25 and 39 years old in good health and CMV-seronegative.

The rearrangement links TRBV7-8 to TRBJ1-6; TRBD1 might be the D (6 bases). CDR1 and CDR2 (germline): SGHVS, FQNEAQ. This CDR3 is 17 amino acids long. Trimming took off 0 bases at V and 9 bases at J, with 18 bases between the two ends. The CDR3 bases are TGTGCCAGCAGCTTAGCTAGAACAGGGCGGCCACTTTCACCCCTCCACTTT. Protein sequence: CASSLARTGRPLSPLHF.

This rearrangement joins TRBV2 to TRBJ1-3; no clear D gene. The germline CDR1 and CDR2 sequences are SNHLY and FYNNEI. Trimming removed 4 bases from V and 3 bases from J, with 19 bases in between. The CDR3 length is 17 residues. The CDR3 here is CASSGYFGGIYGNTIYF. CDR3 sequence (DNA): TGTGCCAGCAGTGGGTACTTTGGAGGGATTTATGGAAACACCATATATTTT.

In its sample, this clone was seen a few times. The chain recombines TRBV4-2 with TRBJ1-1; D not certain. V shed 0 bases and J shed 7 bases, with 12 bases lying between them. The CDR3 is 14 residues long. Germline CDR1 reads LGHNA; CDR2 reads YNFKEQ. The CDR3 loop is CASSQDVRGVEAFF. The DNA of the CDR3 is TGTGCCAGCAGCCAAGATGTCCGGGGAGTTGAAGCTTTCTTT.

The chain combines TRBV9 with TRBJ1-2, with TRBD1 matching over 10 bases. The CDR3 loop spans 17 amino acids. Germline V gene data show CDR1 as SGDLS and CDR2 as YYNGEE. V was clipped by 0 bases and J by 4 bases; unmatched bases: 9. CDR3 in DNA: TGTGCCAGCAGCGTAGATGGGACAGGGGAGTTTTTCTATGGCTACACCTTC. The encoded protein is CASSVDGTGEFFYGYTF.

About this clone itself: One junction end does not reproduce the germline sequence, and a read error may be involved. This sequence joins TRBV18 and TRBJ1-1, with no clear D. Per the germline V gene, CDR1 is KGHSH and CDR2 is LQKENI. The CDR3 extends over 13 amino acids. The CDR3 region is CASSPPQRGRAFF. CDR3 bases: TGTGCCAGCTCCCCACCCCAACGGGGAAGAGCTTTCTTT.

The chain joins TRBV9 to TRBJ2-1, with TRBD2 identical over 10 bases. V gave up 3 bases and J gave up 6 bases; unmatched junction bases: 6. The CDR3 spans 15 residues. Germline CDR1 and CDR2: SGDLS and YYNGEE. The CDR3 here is CASSARTSGTNEQFF. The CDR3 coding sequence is TGTGCCAGCAGCGCCCGGACTAGCGGAACCAATGAGCAGTTCTTC. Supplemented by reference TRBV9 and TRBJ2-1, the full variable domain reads DSGVTQTPKHLITATGQRVTLRCSPRSGDLSVYWYQQSLDQGLQFLIQYYNGEERAKGNILERFSAQQFPDLHSELNLSSLELGDSALYFCASSARTSGTNEQFFGPGTRLTVL.

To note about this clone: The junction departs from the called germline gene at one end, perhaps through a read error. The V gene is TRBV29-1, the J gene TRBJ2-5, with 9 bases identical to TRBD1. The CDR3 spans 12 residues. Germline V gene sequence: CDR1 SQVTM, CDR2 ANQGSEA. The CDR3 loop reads CSVRDRAEAQYF. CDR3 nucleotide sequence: TGCAGCGTTCGGGACAGGGCAGAGGCCCAGTACTTC.

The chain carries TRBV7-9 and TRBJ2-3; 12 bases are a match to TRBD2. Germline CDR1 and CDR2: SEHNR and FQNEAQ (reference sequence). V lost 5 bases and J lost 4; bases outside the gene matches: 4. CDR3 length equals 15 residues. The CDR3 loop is CASSRLAGVSDTQYF. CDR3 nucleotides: TGTGCCAGCAGCCGACTAGCGGGAGTCTCAGATACGCAGTATTTT.

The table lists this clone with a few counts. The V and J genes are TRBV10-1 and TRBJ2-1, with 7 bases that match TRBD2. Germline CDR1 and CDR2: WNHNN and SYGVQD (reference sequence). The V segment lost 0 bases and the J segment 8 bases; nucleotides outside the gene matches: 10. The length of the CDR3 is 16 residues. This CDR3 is CASSESLASGTDEQFF. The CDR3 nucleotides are TGCGCCAGCAGTGAGTCGTTAGCTAGCGGAACGGATGAGCAGTTCTTC.

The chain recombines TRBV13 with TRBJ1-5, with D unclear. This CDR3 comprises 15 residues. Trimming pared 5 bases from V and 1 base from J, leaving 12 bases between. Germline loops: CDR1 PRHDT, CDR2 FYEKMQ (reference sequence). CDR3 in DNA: TGTGCCAGCAGCCCCCGTGAGGGCAGCAATCAGCCCCAGCATTTT. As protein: CASSPREGSNQPQHF.

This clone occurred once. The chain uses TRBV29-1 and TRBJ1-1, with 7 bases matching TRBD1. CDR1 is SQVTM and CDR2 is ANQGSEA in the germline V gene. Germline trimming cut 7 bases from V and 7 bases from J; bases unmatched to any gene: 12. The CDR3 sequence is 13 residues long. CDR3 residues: CSASSGGGGEAFF. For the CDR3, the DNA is TGCAGCGCGTCGTCAGGGGGTGGGGGTGAAGCTTTCTTT.